The 15 T cell receptor beta chains below all came from one sample that was sequenced in a study of regulatory T cells in long-lasting Graves disease. The time point here: persistent/refractory GD, antithyroid drugs over 5 years with positive TRAb. RNA from PBMCs was the source of the TCR library. Building of the TCR beta libraries involved iRepertoire HTBI primers and Arm-PCR of CDR3 regions. TCRdb re-called the multiplex PCR reads with MiXCR, one entry per CDR3 protein. The data contain some 340,000 distinct CDR3 sequences, roughly 24% of them singletons. Specimen: peripheral blood mononuclear cells (PBMCs), collected when the disease was refractory, from a patient treated with antithyroid drugs. The receptor source for this set is a woman aged 40 to 50 with Graves disease.

The chain carries TRBV20-1 and TRBJ1-4; 7 bases line up with TRBD1. Germline V gives CDR1 DFQATT, CDR2 SNEGSKA (reference sequence). Trimming at V came to 6 bases and at J to 4 bases, leaving 5 bases not matched to a gene. The CDR3 runs to 13 residues. In DNA, the CDR3 is TGCAGTGCCCGGGGACAGTTTAATGAAAAACTGTTTTTT. It yields the protein CSARGQFNEKLFF.

This chain uses TRBV3-1 with TRBJ1-6; 9 bases map to TRBD1. Looked up from germline, CDR1 is LGHDT and CDR2 is YNNKEL (reference sequence). V trimming: 1 base; J trimming: 8 bases; junction bases outside the gene matches: 3. The CDR3 covers 15 residues. The CDR3 bases are TGTGCCAGCAGCCAAGGGGACAGGGTTCATTCACCCCTCCACTTT. Protein: CASSQGDRVHSPLHF.

As to this clonotype: A much more abundant neighbour one base away suggests this may be a read error. The V and J genes are TRBV6-2 or TRBV6-3 and TRBJ2-7, with TRBD1 matching over 9 bases. V lost 5 bases to trimming and J lost 2 bases; unmatched junction nucleotides: 7. The CDR3 length is 15 residues. Germline CDR1 is MNHEY and CDR2 is SVGEGT. The CDR3 DNA reads as TGTGCCAGCAGTCCGTCGGGACAGGGAACCTACGAGCAGTACTTC. This gives the protein CASSPSGQGTYEQYF.

This clonotype has only a few counts. The chain uses TRBV28 and TRBJ2-1; D is ambiguous. This CDR3 region has 11 residues. Germline lookup yields CDR1 MDHEN and CDR2 SYDVKM. V lost 5 bases and J lost 7, with 6 bases in between. As DNA, the CDR3 is TGTGCCAGCAGTATCTGGAATGAGCAGTTCTTC. Its protein is CASSIWNEQFF. The full variable domain, rest sourced from reference TRBV28 and TRBJ2-1, is DVKVTQSSRYLVKRTGEKVFLECVQDMDHENMFWYRQDPGLGLRLIYFSYDVKMKEKGDIPEGYSVSREKKERFSLILESASTNQTSMYLCASSIWNEQFFGPGTRLTVL.

This clonotype appeared many times. The chain carries TRBV6-1 and TRBJ2-7; 9 bases agree with TRBD1. Germline loops: CDR1 MNHNS, CDR2 SASEGT. Trimming cost V 6 bases and J 4 bases; bases outside gene matches: 7. There are 14 residues in the CDR3. The CDR3 DNA reads as TGTGCCAGCAGGGTCGGACAGGGGTCTTACGAGCAGTACTTC. Amino acid sequence: CASRVGQGSYEQYF.

This clonotype was found many times. This chain uses TRBV12-3 or TRBV12-4 with TRBJ1-2; D ambiguous. There are 13 residues in the CDR3. V gave up 5 bases and J gave up 7 bases, with 14 bases separating them. CDR3 protein: CASSRSVRVGYTF. The DNA for the CDR3 is TGTGCCAGCAGTCGGTCGGTTCGGGTTGGCTACACCTTC.

This clonotype was seen at least ten times. The J gene is TRBJ2-5, the V gene TRBV28, with 8 positions matching TRBD2. The junction had 13 bases not matched to a gene; V was cut back by 9 bases and J by 4 bases. Germline CDR1 and CDR2: MDHEN and SYDVKM. This CDR3 region has 15 residues. The CDR3 loop reads CASQILGSGRETQYF. CDR3 sequence (DNA): TGTGCCAGTCAAATCTTAGGGAGCGGGAGAGAGACCCAGTACTTC.

This clonotype was seen at least ten times. The chain links TRBV2 to TRBJ2-2; 9 nucleotides line up with TRBD1. This CDR3 region has 17 residues. V shed 4 bases, J shed 3 bases, and the junction held 9 bases outside the gene matches. The germline CDR1 and CDR2 sequences are SNHLY and FYNNEI. CDR3 amino acids: CASSARTGAFDTGELFF. In nucleotides, the CDR3 is TGTGCCAGCAGTGCCCGGACAGGGGCGTTTGACACCGGGGAGCTGTTTTTT. The full variable domain, its missing parts supplied by reference TRBV2 and TRBJ2-2, is EPEVTQTPSHQVTQMGQEVILRCVPISNHLYFYWYRQILGQKVEFLVSFYNNEISEKSEIFDDQFSVERPDGSNFTLKIRSTKLEDSAMYFCASSARTGAFDTGELFFGEGSRLTVL.

The chain employs TRBV7-9 and TRBJ1-1; the match to TRBD1 covers 9 bases. With V trimmed by 5 bases and J by 3 bases, 10 bases remained unmatched. The CDR3 is 16 amino acids. Germline V lookup: CDR1 SEHNR, CDR2 FQNEAQ (reference sequence). CDR3: CASSDGTGYEDTEAFF. For the CDR3, the DNA is TGTGCCAGCAGCGACGGGACAGGGTACGAGGACACTGAAGCTTTCTTT.

For this clonotype: This sequence may be a read error, since a much larger clone differs from it by one base. The gene calls are TRBV2 and TRBJ1-1, with D unresolved. Germline CDR1 SNHLY, CDR2 FYNNEI. V lost 6 bases to trimming and J lost 5 bases, with 7 bases between them. The CDR3 runs to 11 residues. The CDR3 coding sequence is TGTGCCAGCAGAAGACGGACTGAAGCTTTCTTT. Its protein is CASRRRTEAFF. The variable domain in full, completed from reference TRBV2 and TRBJ1-1, reads EPEVTQTPSHQVTQMGQEVILRCVPISNHLYFYWYRQILGQKVEFLVSFYNNEISEKSEIFDDQFSVERPDGSNFTLKIRSTKLEDSAMYFCASRRRTEAFFGQGTRLTVV.

This clonotype was seen a few times. V is TRBV5-4 and J is TRBJ2-5, with a tentative D call TRBD2 (5 bases). CDR1 and CDR2 (germline): SGHNT, YYREEE (reference sequence). V gave up 1 base and J gave up 1 base, with 14 bases separating them. The CDR3 is 16 amino acids. CDR3 sequence reads: CASSLSSSGGQETQYF. The DNA for the CDR3 is TGTGCCAGCAGCTTGTCATCCAGCGGCGGCCAAGAGACCCAGTACTTC.

V gene TRBV7-3 combines with J gene TRBJ2-5; 7 nucleotides line up with TRBD1. This CDR3 comprises 16 residues. Trimming at V came to 4 bases and at J to 4 bases, leaving 12 bases not matched to a gene. Germline V CDR1 and CDR2: SGHTA, FQGTGA. CDR3 nucleotide sequence: TGTGCCAGCAGCTGGGACAGCTCAACAGGGCGAGAGACCCAGTACTTC. It is translated as CASSWDSSTGRETQYF.

The V call is TRBV12-3 or TRBV12-4, the J call TRBJ2-7; either TRBD1 or TRBD2 may fit D (5 bases each). The CDR3 consists of 15 residues. V shed 1 base and J shed 3 bases, with 13 bases lying between them. The CDR3 reads CASSLGGPGVYEQYF. The CDR3 DNA reads as TGTGCCAGCAGTTTAGGGGGACCTGGAGTCTACGAGCAGTACTTC.

The V call is TRBV12-3 or TRBV12-4, the J call TRBJ1-4; D uncertain. The CDR3 totals 14 residues. Trimming shortened V by 4 bases and J by 0 bases, and 6 bases separated the two germline ends. The CDR3 region has the DNA TGTGCCAGCAGTTCTGGTCCAACTAATGAAAAACTGTTTTTT. Its translation: CASSSGPTNEKLFF.

This clonotype showed up just once. The chain links TRBV29-1 to TRBJ2-3; D is uncertain. Germline V gene data show CDR1 as SQVTM and CDR2 as ANQGSEA. The CDR3 extends over 13 amino acids. V gave up 3 bases and J gave up 2 bases, with 9 bases separating them. CDR3 nucleotide sequence: TGCAGCGTTGACCAGAGACTCACAGATACGCAGTATTTT. Translation gives CSVDQRLTDTQYF.